This TCR beta chain stems from a study of response to subunit inactivated influenza vaccine. Study results and caveats: Seasonal influenza vaccination, on each occasion, was suggested by the authors to recruit few new T cells.

CDR3 length: 17 amino acids. Between the trimmed V and J ends, which lost 2 bases and 1 base, there was a span of 18 bases. CDR1 SEHNR and CDR2 FQNEAQ come from the germline V gene (reference sequence). The table lists this clonotype with a few counts. Antigen unknown. TCRdb fed the RT-PCR reads into MiXCR, producing one record per CDR3 protein. The sample includes more than 450,000 distinct CDR3 sequences, 10% to 15% of them seen just once. The chain is built from TRBV7-9 and TRBJ2-7; D may be TRBD1 (7 bases). The TCR was taken from a man aged 45-65 years who received an inactivated influenza vaccine. This specimen was PBMCs from blood, taken on the day of vaccination. The CDR3 here is CASSLRDRTGGSYEQYF. The CDR3 coding sequence is TGTGCCAGCAGCTTAAGGGATCGGACAGGAGGGTCCTACGAGCAGTACTTC. The variable domain in full, completed from reference TRBV7-9 and TRBJ2-7, reads DTGVSQNPRHKITKRGQNVTFRCDPISEHNRLYWYRQTLGQGPEFLTYFQNEAQLEKSRLLSDRFSAERPKGSFSTLEIQRTEQGDSAMYLCASSLRDRTGGSYEQYFGPGTRLTVT.